A selection of T cell receptor beta chains follows, all from one sample in a study of sequential checkpoint blockade in melanoma. This table comes from immunoSEQ multiplex PCR, and its TCRdb copy is limited to in-frame clones, with some not included. The data show some 13,000 clones, roughly 85% seen once. The material sequenced was CD8+ T cells sorted from blood (inferred from file names), taken from a patient given nivolumab and ipilimumab in sequence. All receptors derive from a human donor with melanoma. The CDR3 runs from the conserved cysteine through the conserved F or W. A D gene is named only where the DNA matches it firmly. Clone size is stated in some rows and not others, as once, few, many or a class when expanded.

TRBV4-3,NA,few,TRBJ2-7,TGCGCCAGCAGCCAAGATCGTACCTACGAGCAGTACTTC,CASSQDRTYEQYF
TRBV6-5,TRBD1,few,TRBJ1-1,TGTGCCAGCAGTTTCGGACAGGCTGCTGAAGCTTTCTTT,CASSFGQAAEAFF
TRBV28,NA,NA,TRBJ2-5,TGTGCCAGCAGTTTATTCGGGGAACAAGAGACCCAGTACTTC,CASSLFGEQETQYF
TRBV28,TRBD2,NA,TRBJ2-3,TGTGCCAGCATCCAGCGGGGAGGGGCTGAAGATACGCAGTATTTT,CASIQRGGAEDTQYF
TRBV10-2,NA,NA,TRBJ2-1,TGCGCCAGCAGTGACGGACAGACCTACAATGAGCAGTTCTTC,CASSDGQTYNEQFF
TRBV5-6,NA,NA,TRBJ1-6,TGTGCCAGCAGCTTGGCAGGGTATCATAATTCACCCCTCCACTTT,CASSLAGYHNSPLHF
TRBV5-1,TRBD2,NA,TRBJ2-7,TGCGCCAGCAGCTTGGATCTGATAGGGACTAGCGGGACCTACGAGCAGTACTTC,CASSLDLIGTSGTYEQYF
TRBV19,NA,NA,TRBJ1-1,TGTGCCAGTATCGGCGGATACACTGAAGCTTTCTTT,CASIGGYTEAFF
TRBV10-3,TRBD1,NA,TRBJ1-2,TGTGCCATCAGTGAGCCCGGGACAGGGGACTATGGCTACACCTTC,CAISEPGTGDYGYTF
TRBV6-5,TRBD1,once,TRBJ1-4,TGTGCCAGCAGTTACTCTCCACAGGGGGGGAATGAAAAACTGTTTTTT,CASSYSPQGGNEKLFF
TRBV11-1,TRBD2,NA,TRBJ2-1,TGTGCCAGCAGCTTTTGGGGAGGGGACAATGAGCAGTTCTTC,CASSFWGGDNEQFF
TRBV28,NA,NA,TRBJ1-6,TGTGCCAGCAGTTTATCGGGCAGGGGTGATTCACCCCTCCACTTT,CASSLSGRGDSPLHF
TRBV28,NA,NA,TRBJ1-5,TGTGCCAGCAGTCCCCGAGGCTATATATCGAGCAATCAGCCCCAGCATTTT,CASSPRGYISSNQPQHF
TRBV27,NA,NA,TRBJ2-7,TGTGCCAGCATAGGGCGGGCCGACTACGAGCAGTACTTC,CASIGRADYEQYF
TRBV29-1,TRBD2,NA,TRBJ2-7,TGCAGCGTAGGACTAGCGCGCGAGCAGTACTTC,CSVGLAREQYF
TRBV9,NA,NA,TRBJ1-5,TGTGCCAGCAGCGTAGCTAGCAGCAATCAGCCCCAGCATTTT,CASSVASSNQPQHF
TRBV4-1,TRBD2,NA,TRBJ2-2,TGCGCCAGCAGGTACGGGACTAGCGGGAGTCGCACCGGGGAGCTGTTTTTT,CASRYGTSGSRTGELFF
TRBV2,TRBD2,NA,TRBJ2-5,TGTGCCAGCACCCCCCCGGGGACTAGCGGGGCTCAGACCCAGTACTTC,CASTPPGTSGAQTQYF
TRBV7-3,NA,NA,TRBJ1-2,TGTGCCAGCAGCTCCTCGGGCAGGGATGGTGATGGCTACACCTTC,CASSSSGRDGDGYTF
TRBV4-3,NA,NA,TRBJ2-7,TGCGCCAGCAGCCAAGCGGCAGGGCCATCCTACGAGCAGTACTTC,CASSQAAGPSYEQYF
TRBV6-5,NA,once,TRBJ2-1,TGTGCCAGTCGCAGAGGATACAATGAGCAGTTCTTC,CASRRGYNEQFF
TRBV2,TRBD1,once,TRBJ1-5,TGTGCCAGCAGTTACACCATACAGGGGGTTCCCAATCAGCCCCAGCATTTT,CASSYTIQGVPNQPQHF
TRBV7-6,NA,few,TRBJ2-1,TGTGCCAGCAGCCGGGACTACAATGAGCAGTTCTTC,CASSRDYNEQFF
TRBV28,NA,NA,TRBJ2-1,TGTGCCAGCAGTTCCCAGGGGACGGGCCCCTACAATGAGCAGTTCTTC,CASSSQGTGPYNEQFF
TRBV11-3,NA,NA,TRBJ2-2,TGTGCCAGCAGCTTAAGGCAGGGGACCACCGGGGAGCTGTTTTTT,CASSLRQGTTGELFF
TRBV9,NA,NA,TRBJ2-7,TGTGCCAGCAGCGGAGGGGGAGGGGGCGAGCAGTACTTC,CASSGGGGGEQYF
TRBV13,TRBD1,NA,TRBJ2-2,TGTGCCAGCAGCCTACAGGGGGCGCACACCGGGGAGCTGTTTTTT,CASSLQGAHTGELFF
TRBV7-2,NA,once,TRBJ2-7,TGTGCCAGCAGCTTACCCAGCTCCTACGAGCAGTACTTC,CASSLPSSYEQYF
TRBV4-3,NA,NA,TRBJ2-2,TGCGCCAGCAGCCACTCGCGGGACACCGGGGAGCTGTTTTTT,CASSHSRDTGELFF
TRBV30,NA,NA,TRBJ2-1,TGTGCCTGGATCGGGATCTCCTACAATGAGCAGTTCTTC,CAWIGISYNEQFF
TRBV9,TRBD2,once,TRBJ2-1,TGTGCCAGCAGCGTATATGGGGGGGAGGGTGAGCAGTTCTTC,CASSVYGGEGEQFF
TRBV27,TRBD2,NA,TRBJ2-3,TGTGCCACCCAACGGGGGGGGGTCGTGGATACGCAGTATTTT,CATQRGGVVDTQYF
TRBV4-1,NA,NA,TRBJ1-6,TGCGCCAGCAGCCAAGATCCCAGGGAACCCTATAATTCACCCCTCCACTTT,CASSQDPREPYNSPLHF
TRBV4-1,TRBD1,NA,TRBJ1-6,TGCGCCAGCAGCCAAGAAACAGGGGAGTCTTATAATTCACCCCTCCACTTT,CASSQETGESYNSPLHF
TRBV7-9,TRBD1,NA,TRBJ1-1,TGTGCCAGCAGCTTGGGTACAGGGGGCTTGAACACTGAAGCTTTCTTT,CASSLGTGGLNTEAFF
TRBV5-1,NA,medium-sized,TRBJ2-1,TGCGCCAGCAGCCCCGGAACGGGCGGGATTTACTACAATGAGCAGTTCTTC,CASSPGTGGIYYNEQFF
TRBV29-1,TRBD2,medium-sized,TRBJ2-7,TGCAGCGTTGAAGATCTACCCTTATTGGGCGGGAGCTCCTACGAGCAGTACTTC,CSVEDLPLLGGSSYEQYF
TRBV30,NA,NA,TRBJ1-1,TGTGCCTCCTCCGAATCTTCGAGGAATGAAGCTTTCTTT,CASSESSRNEAFF